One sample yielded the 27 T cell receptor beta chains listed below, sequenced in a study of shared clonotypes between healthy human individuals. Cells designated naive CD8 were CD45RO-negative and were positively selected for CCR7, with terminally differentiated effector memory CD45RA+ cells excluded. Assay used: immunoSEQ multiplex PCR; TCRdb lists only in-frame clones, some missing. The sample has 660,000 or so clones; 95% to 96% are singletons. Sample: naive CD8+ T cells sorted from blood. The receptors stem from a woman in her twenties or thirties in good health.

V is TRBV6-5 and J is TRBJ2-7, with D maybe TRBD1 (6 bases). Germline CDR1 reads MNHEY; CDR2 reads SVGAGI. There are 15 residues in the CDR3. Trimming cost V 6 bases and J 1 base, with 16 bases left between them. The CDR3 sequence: CASREYRAQSYEQYF. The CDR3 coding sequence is TGTGCCAGCAGGGAATACAGGGCACAGTCCTACGAGCAGTACTTC.

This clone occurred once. This chain's CDR3 is CASSLVGGGPNDEQYF. The CDR3 DNA reads as TGTGCCAGCAGCTTAGTGGGAGGGGGCCCGAACGACGAGCAGTACTTC. The chain combines TRBV11-2 with TRBJ2-7; D tentatively fits TRBD1 or TRBD2 (7 bases each). V dropped 1 base and J dropped 5 bases, with 18 bases sitting between them. Germline CDR1 is SGHAT and CDR2 is FQNNGV. CDR3 length: 16 residues.

The CDR3 nucleotides are TGTGCCAGCAGCCCATTTTTTCTAGCTTCTGTCTACGAGCAGTACTTC. Translating gives CASSPFFLASVYEQYF. The chain carries TRBV11-2 and TRBJ2-7; D is perhaps TRBD2 (5 bases). From germline, CDR1 is SGHAT and CDR2 FQNNGV. Trimming stripped 5 bases from V and 3 bases from J, with 20 bases between. This CDR3 contains 16 residues.

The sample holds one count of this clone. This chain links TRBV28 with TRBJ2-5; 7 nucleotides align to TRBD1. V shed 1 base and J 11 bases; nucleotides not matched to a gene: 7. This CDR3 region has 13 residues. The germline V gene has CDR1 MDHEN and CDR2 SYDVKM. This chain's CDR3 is CASSLSQGREQYF. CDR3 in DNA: TGTGCCAGCAGTTTATCACAGGGGAGAGAGCAGTACTTC.

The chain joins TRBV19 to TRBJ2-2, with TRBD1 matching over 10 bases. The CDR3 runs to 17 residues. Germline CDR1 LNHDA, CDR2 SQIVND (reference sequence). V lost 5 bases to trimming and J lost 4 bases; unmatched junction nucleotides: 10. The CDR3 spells CASSAFRDRGLTGELFF. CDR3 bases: TGTGCCAGTAGTGCCTTCCGGGACAGGGGCCTCACCGGGGAGCTGTTTTTT. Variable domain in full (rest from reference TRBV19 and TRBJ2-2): DGGITQSPKYLFRKEGQNVTLSCEQNLNHDAMYWYRQDPGQGLRLIYYSQIVNDFQKGDIAEGYSVSREKKESFPLTVTSAQKNPTAFYLCASSAFRDRGLTGELFFGEGSRLTVL.

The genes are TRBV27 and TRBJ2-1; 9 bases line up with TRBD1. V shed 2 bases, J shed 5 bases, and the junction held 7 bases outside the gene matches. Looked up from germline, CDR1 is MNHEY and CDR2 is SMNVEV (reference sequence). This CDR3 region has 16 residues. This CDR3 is CASSLGTGSGNNEQFF. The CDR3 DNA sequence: TGTGCCAGCAGTTTAGGGACAGGGTCAGGGAACAATGAGCAGTTCTTC.

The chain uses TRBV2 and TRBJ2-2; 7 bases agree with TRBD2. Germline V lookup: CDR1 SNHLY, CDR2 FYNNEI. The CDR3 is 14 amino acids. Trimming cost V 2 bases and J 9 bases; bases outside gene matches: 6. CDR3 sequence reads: CASSESLAGRELFF. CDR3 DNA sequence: TGTGCCAGCAGTGAAAGCTTAGCGGGCCGGGAGCTGTTTTTT.

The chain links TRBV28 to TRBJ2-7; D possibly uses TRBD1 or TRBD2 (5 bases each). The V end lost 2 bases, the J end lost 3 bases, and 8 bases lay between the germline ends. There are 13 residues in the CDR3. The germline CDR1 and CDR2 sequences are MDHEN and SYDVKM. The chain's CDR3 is CASSLGGNYEQYF. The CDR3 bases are TGTGCCAGCAGTTTAGGGGGTAACTACGAGCAGTACTTC.

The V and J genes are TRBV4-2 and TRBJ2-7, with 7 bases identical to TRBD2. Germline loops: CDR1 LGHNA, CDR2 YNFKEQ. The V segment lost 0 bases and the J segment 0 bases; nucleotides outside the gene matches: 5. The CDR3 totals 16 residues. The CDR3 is CASSQDRSSGSYEQYF. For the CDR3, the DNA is TGTGCCAGCAGCCAAGATCGTTCTAGCGGCTCCTACGAGCAGTACTTC.

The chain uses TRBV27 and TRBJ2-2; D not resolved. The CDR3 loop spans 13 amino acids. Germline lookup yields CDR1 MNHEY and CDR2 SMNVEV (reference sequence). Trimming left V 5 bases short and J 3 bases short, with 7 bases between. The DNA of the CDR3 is TGTGCCAGCAGTGCAGGTTACACCGGGGAGCTGTTTTTT. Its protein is CASSAGYTGELFF.

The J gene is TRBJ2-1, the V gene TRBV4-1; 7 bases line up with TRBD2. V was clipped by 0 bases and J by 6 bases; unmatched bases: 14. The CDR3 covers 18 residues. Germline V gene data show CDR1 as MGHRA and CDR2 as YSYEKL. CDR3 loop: CASSQDLALAAPSNEQFF. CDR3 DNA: TGCGCCAGCAGCCAAGATCTAGCCCTAGCGGCTCCCTCCAATGAGCAGTTCTTC.

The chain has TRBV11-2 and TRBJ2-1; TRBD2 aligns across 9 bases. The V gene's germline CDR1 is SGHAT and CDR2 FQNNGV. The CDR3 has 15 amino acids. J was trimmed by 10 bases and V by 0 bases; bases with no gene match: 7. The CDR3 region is CASSLEAGGLLEQFF. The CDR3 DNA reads TGTGCCAGCAGCTTAGAGGCGGGGGGGTTGTTAGAGCAGTTCTTC.

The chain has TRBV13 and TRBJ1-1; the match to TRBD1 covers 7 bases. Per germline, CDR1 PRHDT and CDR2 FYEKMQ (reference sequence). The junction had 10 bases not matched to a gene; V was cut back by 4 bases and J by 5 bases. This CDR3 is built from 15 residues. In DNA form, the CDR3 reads TGTGCCAGCAGCTGGCCCGCAGGGGGGGAGACTGAAGCTTTCTTT. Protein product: CASSWPAGGETEAFF. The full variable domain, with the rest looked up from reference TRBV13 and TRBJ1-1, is AAGVIQSPRHLIKEKRETATLKCYPIPRHDTVYWYQQGPGQDPQFLISFYEKMQSDKGSIPDRFSAQQFSDYHSELNMSSLELGDSALYFCASSWPAGGETEAFFGQGTRLTVV.

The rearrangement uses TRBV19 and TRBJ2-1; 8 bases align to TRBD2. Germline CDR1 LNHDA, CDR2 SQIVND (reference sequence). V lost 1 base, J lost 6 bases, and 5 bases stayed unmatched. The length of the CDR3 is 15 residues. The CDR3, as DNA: TGTGCCAGTAGTATAGGGTATAGCGGGGTCAATGAGCAGTTCTTC. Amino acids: CASSIGYSGVNEQFF. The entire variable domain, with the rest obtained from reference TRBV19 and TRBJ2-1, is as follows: DGGITQSPKYLFRKEGQNVTLSCEQNLNHDAMYWYRQDPGQGLRLIYYSQIVNDFQKGDIAEGYSVSREKKESFPLTVTSAQKNPTAFYLCASSIGYSGVNEQFFGPGTRLTVL.

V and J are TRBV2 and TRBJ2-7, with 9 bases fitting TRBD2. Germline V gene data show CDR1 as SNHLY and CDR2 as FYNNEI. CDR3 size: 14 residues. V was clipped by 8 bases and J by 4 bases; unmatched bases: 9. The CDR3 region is CASSLTSGQYEQYF. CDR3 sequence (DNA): TGTGCCAGCTCCTTGACTAGCGGACAATACGAGCAGTACTTC.

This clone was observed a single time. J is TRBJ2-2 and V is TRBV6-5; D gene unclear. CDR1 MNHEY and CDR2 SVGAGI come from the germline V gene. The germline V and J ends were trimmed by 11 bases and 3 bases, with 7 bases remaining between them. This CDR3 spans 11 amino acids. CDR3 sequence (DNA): TGTGCCGGAACATACACCGGGGAGCTGTTTTTT. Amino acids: CAGTYTGELFF.

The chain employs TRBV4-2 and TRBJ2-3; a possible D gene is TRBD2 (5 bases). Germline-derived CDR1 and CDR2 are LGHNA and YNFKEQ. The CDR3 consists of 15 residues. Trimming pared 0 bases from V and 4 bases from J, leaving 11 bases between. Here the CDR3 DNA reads TGTGCCAGCAGCCAAGAAGTCCTAGCCGCAGATACGCAGTATTTT. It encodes CASSQEVLAADTQYF.

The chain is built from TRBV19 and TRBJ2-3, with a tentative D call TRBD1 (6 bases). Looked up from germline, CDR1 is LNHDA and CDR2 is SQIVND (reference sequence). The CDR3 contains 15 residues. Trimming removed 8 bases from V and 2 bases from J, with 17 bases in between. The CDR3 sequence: CASGEQGPNTDTQYF. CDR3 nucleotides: TGTGCCAGTGGGGAACAGGGACCCAACACAGATACGCAGTATTTT.

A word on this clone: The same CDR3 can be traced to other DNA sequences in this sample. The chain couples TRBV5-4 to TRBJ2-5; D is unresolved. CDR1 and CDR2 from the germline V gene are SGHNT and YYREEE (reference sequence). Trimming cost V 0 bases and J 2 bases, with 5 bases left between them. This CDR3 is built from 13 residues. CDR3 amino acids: CASSLESQETQYF. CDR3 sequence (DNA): TGTGCCAGCAGCTTGGAGTCTCAAGAGACCCAGTACTTC.

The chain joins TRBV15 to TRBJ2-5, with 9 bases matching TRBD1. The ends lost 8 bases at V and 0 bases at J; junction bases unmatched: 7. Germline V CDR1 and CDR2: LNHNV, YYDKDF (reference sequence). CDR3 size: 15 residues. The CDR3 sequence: CATRETGGYQETQYF. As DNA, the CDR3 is TGTGCCACCCGTGAGACAGGGGGGTACCAAGAGACCCAGTACTTC. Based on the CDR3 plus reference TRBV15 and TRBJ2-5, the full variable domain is DAMVIQNPRYQVTQFGKPVTLSCSQTLNHNVMYWYQQKSSQAPKLLFHYYDKDFNNEADTPDNFQSRRPNTSFCFLDIRSPGLGDTAMYLCATRETGGYQETQYFGPGTRLLVL.

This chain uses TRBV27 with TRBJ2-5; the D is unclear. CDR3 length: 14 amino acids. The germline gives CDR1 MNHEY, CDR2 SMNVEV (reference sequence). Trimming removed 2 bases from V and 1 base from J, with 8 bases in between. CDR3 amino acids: CASSLMSAQETQYF. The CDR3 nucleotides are TGTGCCAGCAGTTTAATGTCTGCCCAAGAGACCCAGTACTTC.

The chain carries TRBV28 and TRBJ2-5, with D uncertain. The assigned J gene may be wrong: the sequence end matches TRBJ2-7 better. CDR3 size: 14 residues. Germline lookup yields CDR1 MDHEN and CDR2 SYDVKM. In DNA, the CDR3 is TGTGCCAGCAGTCCCCCCCAAGGTATCCACGAGCAGTACTTC. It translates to CASSPPQGIHEQYF.

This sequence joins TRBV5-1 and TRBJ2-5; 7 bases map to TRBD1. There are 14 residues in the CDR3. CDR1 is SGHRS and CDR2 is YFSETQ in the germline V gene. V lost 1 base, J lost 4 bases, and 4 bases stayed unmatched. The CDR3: CASSLTGELETQYF. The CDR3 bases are TGCGCCAGCAGCTTGACAGGGGAATTAGAGACCCAGTACTTC.

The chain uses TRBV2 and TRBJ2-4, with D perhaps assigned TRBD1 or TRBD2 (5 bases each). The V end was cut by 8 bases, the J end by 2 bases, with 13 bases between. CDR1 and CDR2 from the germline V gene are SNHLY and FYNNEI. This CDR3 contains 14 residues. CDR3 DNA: TGTGCCAGCTCCCGGGACGGCACCAAAAACATTCAGTACTTC. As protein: CASSRDGTKNIQYF.

CDR3 DNA sequence: TGCGCCAGCAGCCAACCAGGACAGGCCGTTGGGGTGATCACTGAAGCTTTCTTT. Protein: CASSQPGQAVGVITEAFF. The chain has TRBV4-1 and TRBJ1-1; 7 nucleotides align to TRBD1. The CDR3 totals 18 residues. Germline CDR1 is MGHRA and CDR2 is YSYEKL. The junction had 16 bases not matched to a gene; V was cut back by 2 bases and J by 4 bases.

In nucleotides, the CDR3 is TGTGCCAGCAGTGAATTCGGGACAGACACAGATACGCAGTATTTT. Its translation: CASSEFGTDTDTQYF. The chain combines TRBV6-1 with TRBJ2-3, with 7 bases aligning to TRBD1. After removal of 2 bases from V and 2 bases from J, the junction contained 4 bases not matched to a gene. Germline V lookup: CDR1 MNHNS, CDR2 SASEGT. This CDR3 contains 15 residues.

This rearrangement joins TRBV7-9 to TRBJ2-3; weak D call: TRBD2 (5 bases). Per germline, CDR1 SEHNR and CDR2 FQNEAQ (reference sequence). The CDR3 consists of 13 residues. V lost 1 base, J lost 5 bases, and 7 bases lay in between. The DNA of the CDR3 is TGTGCCAGCAGCTTAGGAGGGTTAGATACGCAGTATTTT. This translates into CASSLGGLDTQYF. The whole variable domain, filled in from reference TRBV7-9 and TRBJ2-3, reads DTGVSQNPRHKITKRGQNVTFRCDPISEHNRLYWYRQTLGQGPEFLTYFQNEAQLEKSRLLSDRFSAERPKGSFSTLEIQRTEQGDSAMYLCASSLGGLDTQYFGPGTRLTVL.